This is a list of T cell receptor beta chains from one sample in a study of graft-versus-host responses after intestinal transplantation. For these receptors, no antigen is known. TCRdb's table, derived via immunoSEQ multiplex PCR, lists solely in-frame clones and lacks some. This table holds 90,000 to 95,000 clones, roughly 91% found once. Sequenced here: unstimulated CD8+ T cells sorted from spleen or lymph node cells, sampled before intestinal transplant. Source of these receptors: a human donor who received an intestinal transplant. The CDR3 runs from the conserved cysteine through the conserved F or W. The D gene is left open where the match is weak. Size values are once, few and many counts, or a class for expanded clones, and some rows have none.

size	J	D	V	DNA	CDR3
.	TRBJ1-2	.	TRBV19	TGTGCCAGTAGTATAAAGTTAGACTATGGCTACACCTTC	CASSIKLDYGYTF
.	TRBJ1-4	.	TRBV7-8	TGTGCCAGCAGCTCGCCCCAGGACAGTGTTTATAATGAAAAACTGTTTTTT	CASSSPQDSVYNEKLFF
.	TRBJ2-6	.	TRBV27	TGTGCCAGCACGAAGGGGGTCTCTGGGGCCAACGTCCTGACTTTC	CASTKGVSGANVLTF
.	TRBJ2-1	.	TRBV4-1	TGCGCCAGCAGCCAAGAGGGCGGGGAGCAGTTCTTC	CASSQEGGEQFF
.	TRBJ1-5	TRBD1	TRBV27	TGTGCCAGCAGTTACAGGGGAGGTCAGCCCCAGCATTTT	CASSYRGGQPQHF
.	TRBJ1-2	.	TRBV7-8	TGTGCCAGCAGCTTAATGGCAGAAGCTAACTATGGCTACACCTTC	CASSLMAEANYGYTF
.	TRBJ1-1	.	TRBV7-8	TGTGCCAGCAGCTTAAAGAACATGAACACTGAAGCTTTCTTT	CASSLKNMNTEAFF
.	TRBJ2-7	TRBD1	TRBV5-4	TGTGCCAGCAGCCAGAGGGACAGGGGCTACGAGCAGTACTTC	CASSQRDRGYEQYF
.	TRBJ2-7	.	TRBV19	TGTGCCAGTAGTATAGGCTCCGGGAGCCGCTCCTACGAGCAGTACTTC	CASSIGSGSRSYEQYF
.	TRBJ1-4	.	TRBV2	TGTGCCAGCACTCAGGGATTCGGAGAAAAACTGTTTTTT	CASTQGFGEKLFF
.	TRBJ2-5	TRBD2	TRBV5-6	TGTGCCAGCAGCTTGGGAGGGACTAGCGGGGAACAAGAGACCCAGTACTTC	CASSLGGTSGEQETQYF
.	TRBJ1-2	.	TRBV6-1	TGTGCCAGCAGTGAAGGAGGCCTGAACTATGGCTACACCTTC	CASSEGGLNYGYTF
.	TRBJ1-6	TRBD1	TRBV19	TGTGCCAGTAGTATCGGGGACAGGGGCAATTCACCCCTCCACTTT	CASSIGDRGNSPLHF
.	TRBJ1-2	TRBD1	TRBV6-6	TGTGCCAGCAATACAGGGGGCTGGGGCTACACCTTC	CASNTGGWGYTF
once	TRBJ2-1	.	TRBV12-1	TGTGCCAGCAGCTTGGATAGCGGGAGGCTCAATGAGCAGTTCTTC	CASSLDSGRLNEQFF
.	TRBJ2-5	TRBD1	TRBV7-2	TGTGCCAGCAGCTTCGGACAGGGTATTTCAGAGACCCAGTACTTC	CASSFGQGISETQYF
few	TRBJ2-7	TRBD1	TRBV2	TGTGCCAGCCGCGGGACAGGGATTTACGAGCAGTACTTC	CASRGTGIYEQYF
.	TRBJ2-7	TRBD2	TRBV7-9	TGTGCCAGCAGCTTTGTGGGAGGGTCCTACGAGCAGTACTTC	CASSFVGGSYEQYF
.	TRBJ1-4	.	TRBV19	TGTGCCACGGGCGGGGTAAAACTGTTTTTT	CATGGVKLFF
.	TRBJ2-3	.	TRBV28	TGTGCCAGCAGCCACCAAAGCCCGAGTACAGATACGCAGTATTTT	CASSHQSPSTDTQYF
once	TRBJ2-7	.	TRBV6-1	TGTGCCAGCAGTGAAGGTAGCGGAAGCTCCTACGAGCAGTACTTC	CASSEGSGSSYEQYF
.	TRBJ2-7	.	TRBV5-1	TGCGCCAGCAGCTCGGACTCTGCCTACGAGCAGTACTTC	CASSSDSAYEQYF
.	TRBJ2-1	.	TRBV10-3	TGTGCCAGTCAGGTTGGGGGGTTCTCCTACAATGAGCAGTTCTTC	CASQVGGFSYNEQFF
.	TRBJ2-7	TRBD1	TRBV30	TGTGCCTGGAGTTCGGGACAGGGCTTCTACGAGCAGTACTTC	CAWSSGQGFYEQYF
.	TRBJ1-5	TRBD1	TRBV28	TGTGCCAGCAGTCTTAGACAGGGATTTCAGCCCCAGCATTTT	CASSLRQGFQPQHF
.	TRBJ1-2	.	TRBV6-5	TGTGCCAGCAGTATCGGTGGGGGCTGGGACGGCTACACCTTC	CASSIGGGWDGYTF
.	TRBJ2-7	.	TRBV7-9	TGTGCCAGCAGCGACAGCCGGGACTTCACCTACGAGCAGTACTTC	CASSDSRDFTYEQYF
.	TRBJ1-1	TRBD1	TRBV5-1	TGCGCCAGCAGCTGGCCGGACAGGGGGAACACTGAAGCTTTCTTT	CASSWPDRGNTEAFF
.	TRBJ1-5	.	TRBV30	TGTGCCTGGGCGGGGGGGGGACATCAGCCCCAGCATTTT	CAWAGGGHQPQHF
.	TRBJ2-1	TRBD2	TRBV7-8	TGTGCCAGCAGCTTAGAGGCTAGCGGGATTGTTTTCAATGAGCAGTTCTTC	CASSLEASGIVFNEQFF
.	TRBJ2-7	TRBD1	TRBV5-1	TGCGCCAGCAGCTTGGCCGAGACAGGGGGCGCGTCCGAGCAGTACTTC	CASSLAETGGASEQYF
.	TRBJ2-7	.	TRBV5-1	TGCGCCAGCAGCTTGGGGCTAGCTGCCGAGCAGTACTTC	CASSLGLAAEQYF
.	TRBJ1-1	TRBD1	TRBV19	TGTGCCAGTAGTCCTACCCAGGGGGCCTACACTGAAGCTTTCTTT	CASSPTQGAYTEAFF
.	TRBJ1-1	.	TRBV5-6	TGTGCCAGCAGCCCGAGCGGGGGTCGCTATGCTGAAGCTTTCTTT	CASSPSGGRYAEAFF
.	TRBJ2-1	.	TRBV6-1	TGTGCCAGCAGTGAACCACGCCAACTGAATGAGCAGTTCTTC	CASSEPRQLNEQFF
.	TRBJ1-1	.	TRBV11-2	TGTGCCAGCAGCTTAAATAGCGGGGGTTTGAACACTGAAGCTTTCTTT	CASSLNSGGLNTEAFF
once	TRBJ2-3	.	TRBV10-1	TGCGCCAGCAGTGAAAGTCTCCAGGGTACGACAGATACGCAGTATTTT	CASSESLQGTTDTQYF
once	TRBJ2-7	.	TRBV11-2	TGTGCCAGCAGCTTAGATTCGGGTCTATACGAGCAGTACTTC	CASSLDSGLYEQYF
.	TRBJ1-1	.	TRBV19	TGTGCCAGTAGTCTCGGTCAGGGGAACACTGAAGCTTTCTTT	CASSLGQGNTEAFF
.	TRBJ2-1	TRBD2	TRBV28	TGTGCCAGCAGTCCCCGACAGGGACTAGCGGGGGGGAGGGCCTACAATGAGCAGTTCTTC	CASSPRQGLAGGRAYNEQFF
once	TRBJ2-1	.	TRBV18	TGTGCCAGCTCCCCCAGGGGGACGGGGGAATTGGGGAATGAGCAGTTCTTC	CASSPRGTGELGNEQFF
.	TRBJ1-2	TRBD1	TRBV30	TGTGCCTGGTGGACAGGGGGAGATGGCTACACCTTC	CAWWTGGDGYTF
.	TRBJ2-7	TRBD1	TRBV7-2	TGTGCCAGCAGCTCGACAGGGGACGAGCAGTACTTC	CASSSTGDEQYF
.	TRBJ1-2	TRBD1	TRBV4-1	TGCGCCAGCAGCCAAGATCAGTTTCCGGACAGGGACTATGGCTACACCTTC	CASSQDQFPDRDYGYTF
.	TRBJ2-7	.	TRBV4-1	TGCGCCAGCAGCCAAGCTCCGGCTAGCGTAAGCTCCTACGAGCAGTACTTC	CASSQAPASVSSYEQYF
.	TRBJ2-1	TRBD2	TRBV6-1	TGTGCCAGCAGACGGACTAGCGGGAGTCCAGAGGAGCAGTTCTTC	CASRRTSGSPEEQFF
.	TRBJ2-7	TRBD1	TRBV10-3	TGTGCCATCAGTGAGTGGGGGACAGGGTACGAGCAGTACTTC	CAISEWGTGYEQYF
.	TRBJ2-1	TRBD2	TRBV14	TGTGCCAGCAGCCAAGGAGGACTAGCATCCTTCTTC	CASSQGGLASFF
.	TRBJ2-1	TRBD2	TRBV7-9	TGTGCCAGCAGCTTACCGCTAGCGGCATACAATGAGCAGTTCTTC	CASSLPLAAYNEQFF
.	TRBJ2-1	TRBD2	TRBV13	TGTGCCAGCAGCTTATCTAGCGGCTACAATGAGCAGTTCTTC	CASSLSSGYNEQFF
.	TRBJ2-1	TRBD2	TRBV4-1	TGCGCCAGCAGCCTCCTGGCGGGAGGTTTCTACAATGAGCAGTTCTTC	CASSLLAGGFYNEQFF
.	TRBJ1-2	.	TRBV5-8	TGTGCCAGCAGCCTAAGAAATACTGGGCCATCGAGCGGCTACACCTTC	CASSLRNTGPSSGYTF
.	TRBJ2-7	.	TRBV7-9	TGTGCCAGCAGCTTTAGGGACAAGACCTACGAGCAGTACTTC	CASSFRDKTYEQYF
.	TRBJ2-3	TRBD2	TRBV27	TGTGCCAGCAGTCCTCTAGCGGGAGGCACAGATACGCAGTATTTT	CASSPLAGGTDTQYF
.	TRBJ2-3	.	TRBV15	TGTGCCACCAGCGGGCGGGGCGCGGATACGCAGTATTTT	CATSGRGADTQYF
.	TRBJ1-5	TRBD1	TRBV30	TGTGCCTGGGAGACAGGGCCGAATCAGCCCCAGCATTTT	CAWETGPNQPQHF
.	TRBJ2-5	.	TRBV7-9	TGTGCCAGCAGCTCATCGACAGAACAAGAGACCCAGTACTTC	CASSSSTEQETQYF
.	TRBJ2-7	TRBD1	TRBV4-3	TGCGCCAGCAGCCAAGGACAGGGGGCGGCCTACGAGCAGTACTTC	CASSQGQGAAYEQYF
.	TRBJ1-3	TRBD1	TRBV29-1	TGCAGCGTGACAGGGACCGGCTCTGGAAACACCATATATTTT	CSVTGTGSGNTIYF
few	TRBJ1-4	.	TRBV6-1	TGTGCCAGCAGTGATCAAACGGGACACAATGAAAAACTGTTTTTT	CASSDQTGHNEKLFF